A selection of T cell receptor beta chains follows, all from one sample in a study of memory CD4+ T cells and cytomegalovirus serostatus. Measured with immunoSEQ multiplex PCR; TCRdb has only the in-frame clones, and not every one. The sample comprises roughly 50,000 clones, more than 70% of which are singletons, and about 0.8% rests with the top ten. Sequencing used memory CD4+ T cells from blood. These receptors were taken from an adult in good health and CMV-seronegative. The CDR3 runs from the conserved cysteine through the conserved F or W. A D gene is named only where the DNA matches it firmly. A row's size may be missing; if present it is once, few, many or a size class.

>-|TRBV1|TRBJ1-6|-
CTSSHAGTDNSPLHF
TGCACCAGCAGCCATGCCGGGACGGATAATTCACCCCTCCACTTT
>TRBD2|TRBV4-1|TRBJ2-2|-
CASSLRGVGGEDGGELFF
TGCGCCAGCAGCCTGCGGGGGGTTGGGGGAGAGGACGGCGGGGAGCTGTTTTTT
>TRBD1|TRBV11-2|TRBJ2-7|-
CASSLSGGGVSYEQYF
TGTGCCAGCAGCTTGTCAGGGGGCGGCGTATCCTACGAGCAGTACTTC
>TRBD1|TRBV28|TRBJ2-5|-
CASSLRQGIETQYF
TGTGCCAGCAGTCTGCGACAGGGGATAGAGACCCAGTACTTC
>TRBD1|TRBV4-1|TRBJ1-2|-
CASSQERGGADGYTF
TGCGCCAGCAGCCAAGAAAGAGGGGGCGCGGATGGCTACACCTTC
>TRBD2|TRBV9|TRBJ2-5|-
CASSVTSSGGIRETQYF
TGTGCCAGCAGCGTAACGTCTAGCGGGGGTATCCGGGAGACCCAGTACTTC
>-|TRBV6-5|TRBJ1-4|-
CASSFQEKLFF
TGTGCCAGCAGTTTCCAAGAAAAACTGTTTTTT
>TRBD1|TRBV7-9|TRBJ2-5|-
CASSLGQGLETQYF
TGTGCCAGCAGCTTGGGACAGGGGCTAGAGACCCAGTACTTC
>TRBD1|TRBV5-1|TRBJ1-2|-
CASSFTVLQGEDGYTF
TGCGCCAGCAGCTTTACCGTTCTACAGGGGGAAGATGGCTACACCTTC
>-|TRBV29-1|TRBJ2-2|-
CSASDRRGTGELFF
TGCAGCGCCTCGGACAGAAGGGGGACCGGGGAGCTGTTTTTT
>-|TRBV11-2|TRBJ2-6|-
CASSLDRGSGANVLTF
TGTGCCAGCAGCTTAGATCGGGGTTCTGGGGCCAACGTCCTGACTTTC
>-|TRBV29-1|TRBJ1-3|few
CSVQRSSGNTIYF
TGCAGCGTTCAGCGTTCGTCTGGAAACACCATATATTTT
>-|TRBV7-8|TRBJ2-3|-
CASSSYKVWGGQTDTQYF
TGTGCCAGCAGCTCTTACAAGGTCTGGGGGGGCCAGACAGATACGCAGTATTTT
>TRBD1|TRBV7-9|TRBJ1-3|-
CASSRTGTVSGNTIYF
TGTGCCAGCAGCCGGACAGGGACCGTGTCTGGAAACACCATATATTTT
>TRBD1|TRBV27|TRBJ2-7|-
CASRLMGQGAYEQYF
TGTGCCAGCAGATTAATGGGGCAGGGGGCCTACGAGCAGTACTTC
>TRBD1|TRBV19|TRBJ1-2|-
CASSTLRDSHRGF
TGTGCCAGTAGTACACTCCGGGACAGCCACCGCGGATTC
>-|TRBV7-9|TRBJ2-1|-
CASSLVSGPGGEQFF
TGTGCCAGCAGCTTGGTTAGCGGACCTGGGGGTGAGCAGTTCTTC
>-|TRBV6-5|TRBJ2-1|-
CASSYFGRRNEQFF
TGTGCCAGCAGTTACTTCGGGAGAAGGAATGAGCAGTTCTTC
>TRBD2|TRBV5-5|TRBJ2-7|-
CASSLIAGAYEQYF
TGTGCCAGCAGCCTAATAGCGGGAGCCTACGAGCAGTACTTC
>TRBD1|TRBV27|TRBJ2-7|once
CASSGQGPYEQYF
TGTGCCAGCAGCGGACAGGGCCCCTACGAGCAGTACTTC
>-|TRBV11-2|TRBJ2-1|-
CASSLDWTLNEQFF
TGTGCCAGCAGCTTAGATTGGACGCTTAATGAGCAGTTCTTC
>-|TRBV27|TRBJ1-1|-
CASSPDMGQGNTEAFF
TGTGCCAGCAGTCCGGACATGGGGCAGGGGAACACTGAAGCTTTCTTT
>-|TRBV5-6|TRBJ1-1|-
CASSIPRKGVNTEAFF
TGTGCCAGCAGCATACCTAGGAAGGGAGTAAACACTGAAGCTTTCTTT
>-|TRBV5-5|TRBJ2-7|-
CASRHPPSHEQYF
TGTGCCAGCAGGCACCCTCCCTCCCACGAGCAGTACTTC
>TRBD2|TRBV6-4|TRBJ2-3|-
CASSRTSSGGTDTQYF
TGTGCCAGCAGCCGGACTAGCTCAGGGGGCACAGATACGCAGTATTTT
>-|TRBV14|TRBJ1-1|few
CASRVLASTEAFF
TGTGCCAGCAGGGTGTTGGCGAGCACTGAAGCTTTCTTT
>TRBD1|TRBV14|TRBJ1-2|-
CASSPRQGDNYGYTF
TGTGCCAGCAGCCCTCGACAGGGGGATAACTATGGCTACACCTTC
>TRBD2|TRBV15|TRBJ2-4|-
CATSRGETSGAKNIQYF
TGTGCCACCAGCAGAGGGGAAACTAGCGGTGCCAAAAACATTCAGTACTTC
>-|TRBV5-4|TRBJ1-4|-
CASSPAIGTPSNEKLFF
TGTGCCAGCAGCCCCGCCATCGGGACCCCATCTAATGAAAAACTGTTTTTT
>TRBD2|TRBV5-4|TRBJ2-5|-
CASSLPGLVQETQYF
TGTGCCAGCAGCTTGCCGGGACTAGTTCAAGAGACCCAGTACTTC
>-|TRBV29-1|TRBJ2-1|-
CSERESAYNEQFF
TGCAGCGAACGGGAGTCTGCCTACAATGAGCAGTTCTTC
>TRBD1|TRBV19|TRBJ2-4|-
CASSIVGTALNIQYF
TGTGCCAGTAGTATAGTTGGGACAGCCCTAAACATTCAGTACTTC
>-|TRBV28|TRBJ2-7|-
CASSGGGLSYEQYF
TGTGCCAGCAGTGGGGGGGGCCTCTCCTACGAGCAGTACTTC
>TRBD2|TRBV6-1|TRBJ2-2|-
CASTKGTSPGELFF
TGTGCCAGCACCAAAGGGACTAGCCCCGGGGAGCTGTTTTTT
>-|TRBV2|TRBJ1-5|-
CASTRGNQPQHF
TGTGCCAGCACGAGGGGGAATCAGCCCCAGCATTTT
>-|TRBV6-6|TRBJ2-4|few
CASSYQGLGKNIQYF
TGTGCCAGCAGTTATCAGGGGCTCGGCAAAAACATTCAGTACTTC
>TRBD1|TRBV5-1|TRBJ1-2|-
CASSWGGGAREGYTF
TGCGCCAGCAGCTGGGGAGGGGGCGCGCGGGAAGGCTACACCTTC